A single sample is the source of the 10 T cell receptor beta chains below, sequenced in a study of T cells in Graves' hyperthyroidism and ophthalmopathy. The CDR3 regions of TCR beta were amplified from RNA transcripts. TCR CDR3 underwent first-round RT-PCR with the HTBI primer set. TCRdb recomputed calls from the multiplex PCR reads with MiXCR, one row per CDR3 protein. The sample contains around 380,000 distinct CDR3 sequences, less than 15% of which appear only once. The source material was blood. Every receptor here comes from a man aged 30-40 years with Graves' hyperthyroidism that later progressed to Graves' ophthalmopathy.

This clonotype was seen at least ten times. The chain uses TRBV6-1 and TRBJ1-1; 7 bases are a match to TRBD1. This CDR3 contains 15 residues. The ends lost 5 bases at V and 1 base at J; junction bases unmatched: 7. From germline, CDR1 is MNHNS and CDR2 SASEGT. The CDR3 sequence is CASSNRNRGNTEAFF. In nucleotides, the CDR3 is TGTGCCAGCAGTAACCGGAACAGGGGGAACACTGAAGCTTTCTTT.

The chain has TRBV6-2 or TRBV6-3 and TRBJ2-1, with TRBD2 identical over 12 bases. CDR1 MNHEY and CDR2 SVGEGT come from the germline V gene. CDR3 length: 18 residues. V lost 2 bases and J lost 4; bases outside the gene matches: 9. As DNA, the CDR3 is TGTGCCAGCAGTTACCTAAGGACTAGCGGGAATTCATACAATGAGCAGTTCTTC. Its protein is CASSYLRTSGNSYNEQFF.

The sample holds a few counts of this clonotype. The J gene is TRBJ1-5, the V gene TRBV12-3 or TRBV12-4; unclear D gene. This CDR3 spans 13 amino acids. Trimming took off 7 bases at V and 11 bases at J, with 18 bases between the two ends. CDR3 loop: CASTSGTSQAQHF. In DNA, the CDR3 is TGTGCCAGCACATCCGGTACGAGCCAGGCCCAGCATTTT.

Many counts were recorded for this clonotype. V usage is TRBV6-1 and J usage is TRBJ2-5, with TRBD2 matching over 15 bases. Trimming removed 6 bases from V and 7 bases from J; junction bases left unmatched: 9. Germline V gene lookup returns CDR1 MNHNS and CDR2 SASEGT. This CDR3 contains 16 residues. The CDR3 nucleotides are TGTGCCAGCAGCCGAGGACTAGCGGGGGGGCCGGGGACCCAGTACTTC. This sequence encodes CASSRGLAGGPGTQYF.

Many counts were recorded for this clonotype. The chain is built from TRBV20-1 and TRBJ1-1; 7 nucleotides align to TRBD1. The CDR3 sequence is 15 residues long. In germline, CDR1 is DFQATT, CDR2 SNEGSKA (reference sequence). The V and J ends lost 2 bases and 0 bases, in that order; junction bases with no gene match: 6. CDR3 residues: CSARPGQHMNTEAFF. CDR3 nucleotide sequence: TGCAGTGCTAGACCGGGACAGCACATGAACACTGAAGCTTTCTTT.

This clonotype was recorded at least ten times. This chain uses TRBV28 with TRBJ1-2, with TRBD1 matching over 8 bases. Trimming cost V 6 bases and J 7 bases; bases outside gene matches: 10. Germline CDR1 is MDHEN and CDR2 is SYDVKM. The CDR3 consists of 14 residues. The CDR3 reads CASSRGQGKSGYTF. CDR3 bases: TGTGCCAGCAGCAGAGGACAGGGAAAGAGTGGCTACACCTTC.

Concerning this clonotype: It may be a read error: a sequence one base away is much more abundant. The chain couples TRBV7-6 to TRBJ2-7; D is undetermined. CDR1 is SGHVS, CDR2 FNYEAQ, per germline. The CDR3 runs to 15 residues. V lost 6 bases to trimming and J lost 0 bases, with 15 bases between them. The DNA for the CDR3 is TGTGCCAGCAGTCCCCGCGGTGGCCGCTCCTACGAGCAGTACTTC. Amino acids: CASSPRGGRSYEQYF.

The chain uses TRBV7-9 and TRBJ1-4; 9 bases fit TRBD1. This CDR3 comprises 17 residues. After removal of 5 bases from V and 3 bases from J, the junction contained 10 bases not matched to a gene. Germline lookup yields CDR1 SEHNR and CDR2 FQNEAQ (reference sequence). CDR3 sequence reads: CASSPATGGIANEKLFF. The CDR3 region has the DNA TGTGCCAGCAGCCCCGCTACAGGGGGCATAGCTAATGAAAAACTGTTTTTT. Looking up the rest from reference TRBV7-9 and TRBJ1-4 gives the full variable domain: DTGVSQNPRHKITKRGQNVTFRCDPISEHNRLYWYRQTLGQGPEFLTYFQNEAQLEKSRLLSDRFSAERPKGSFSTLEIQRTEQGDSAMYLCASSPATGGIANEKLFFGSGTQLSVL.

This clonotype has at least ten counts. The chain links TRBV7-9 to TRBJ2-7; D is ambiguous. The CDR3 totals 13 residues. From germline, CDR1 is SEHNR and CDR2 FQNEAQ (reference sequence). Trimming stripped 0 bases from V and 4 bases from J, with 7 bases between. This CDR3 reads CASSLALEYEQYF. CDR3 nucleotide sequence: TGTGCCAGCAGCTTAGCGCTTGAGTACGAGCAGTACTTC.

This clonotype came up many times. This sequence joins TRBV11-2 and TRBJ1-1; tentatively, D is TRBD1 (6 bases). Per germline, CDR1 SGHAT and CDR2 FQNNGV. Between the trimmed V and J ends, which lost 5 bases and 5 bases, there was a span of 15 bases. The CDR3 is 14 residues long. The CDR3 nucleotides read TGTGCCAGCAGCATACAACAGGGATGGACTGAAGCTTTCTTT. Its translation is CASSIQQGWTEAFF.